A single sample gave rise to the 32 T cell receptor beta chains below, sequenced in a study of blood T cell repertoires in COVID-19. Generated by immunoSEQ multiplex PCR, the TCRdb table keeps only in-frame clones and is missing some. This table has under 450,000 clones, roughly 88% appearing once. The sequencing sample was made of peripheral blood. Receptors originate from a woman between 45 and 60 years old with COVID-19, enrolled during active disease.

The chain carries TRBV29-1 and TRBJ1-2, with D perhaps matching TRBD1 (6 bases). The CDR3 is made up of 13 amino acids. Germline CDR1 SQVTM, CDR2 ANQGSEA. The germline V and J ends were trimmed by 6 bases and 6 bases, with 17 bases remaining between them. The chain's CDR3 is CSVPQGPDNGYTF. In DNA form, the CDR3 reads TGCAGCGTCCCTCAGGGGCCGGATAATGGCTACACCTTC.

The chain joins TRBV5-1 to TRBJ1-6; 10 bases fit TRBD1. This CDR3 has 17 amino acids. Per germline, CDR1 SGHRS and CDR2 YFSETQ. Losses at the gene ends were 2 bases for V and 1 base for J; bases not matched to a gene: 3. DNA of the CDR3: TGCGCCAGCAGCTTACCGGGACAGGGGTCCTATAATTCACCCCTCCACTTT. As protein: CASSLPGQGSYNSPLHF.

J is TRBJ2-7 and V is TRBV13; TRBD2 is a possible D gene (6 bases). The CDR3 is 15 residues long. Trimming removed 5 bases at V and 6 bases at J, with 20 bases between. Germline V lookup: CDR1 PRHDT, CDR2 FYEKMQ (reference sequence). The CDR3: CASSPPRTISREQYF. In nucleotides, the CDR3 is TGTGCCAGCAGCCCTCCTCGGACTATAAGTCGCGAGCAGTACTTC.

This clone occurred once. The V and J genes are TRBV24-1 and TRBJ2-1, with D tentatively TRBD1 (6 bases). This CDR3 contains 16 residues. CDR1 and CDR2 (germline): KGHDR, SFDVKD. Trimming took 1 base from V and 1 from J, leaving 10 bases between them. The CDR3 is CATSDFRGYSYNEQFF. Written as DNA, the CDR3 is TGTGCCACCAGTGATTTTAGGGGGTATTCCTACAATGAGCAGTTCTTC.

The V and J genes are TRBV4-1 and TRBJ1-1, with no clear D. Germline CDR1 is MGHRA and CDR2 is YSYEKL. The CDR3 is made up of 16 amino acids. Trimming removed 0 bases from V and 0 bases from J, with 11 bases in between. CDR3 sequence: CASSQERVALNTEAFF. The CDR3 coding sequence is TGCGCCAGCAGCCAAGAGAGGGTAGCTCTGAACACTGAAGCTTTCTTT.

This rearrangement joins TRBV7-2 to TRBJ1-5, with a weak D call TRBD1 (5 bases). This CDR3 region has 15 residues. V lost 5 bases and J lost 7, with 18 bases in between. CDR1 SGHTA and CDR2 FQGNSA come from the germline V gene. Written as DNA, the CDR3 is TGTGCCAGCAGCCCCCGCGGGGGGAGCTACCAGCCCCAGCATTTT. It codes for CASSPRGGSYQPQHF.

This CDR3 is CASSQDSSGGRETDTQYF. In nucleotides, the CDR3 is TGTGCCAGCAGCCAAGATTCTAGCGGGGGCCGGGAAACAGATACGCAGTATTTT. The chain joins TRBV4-2 to TRBJ2-3; 10 bases agree with TRBD2. The CDR3 is 18 residues long. Unmatched junction bases numbered 9, after V lost 0 bases and J lost 3 bases. Per germline, CDR1 LGHNA and CDR2 YNFKEQ.

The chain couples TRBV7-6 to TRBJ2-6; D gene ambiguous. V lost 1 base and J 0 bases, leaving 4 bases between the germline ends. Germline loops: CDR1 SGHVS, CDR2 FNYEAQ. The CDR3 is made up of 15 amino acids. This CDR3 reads CASSLVASGANVLTF. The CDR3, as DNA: TGTGCCAGCAGCTTAGTAGCCTCTGGGGCCAACGTCCTGACTTTC. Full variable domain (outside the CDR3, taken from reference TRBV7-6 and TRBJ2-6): GAGVSQSPRYKVTKRGQDVALRCDPISGHVSLYWYRQALGQGPEFLTYFNYEAQQDKSGLPNDRFSAERPEGSISTLTIQRTEQRDSAMYRCASSLVASGANVLTFGAGSRLTVL.

As DNA, the CDR3 is TGTGCCAGCAGCCTGGGACAGATTTCCTATGGCTACACCTTC. Its protein is CASSLGQISYGYTF. V gene TRBV3-1 (or the pseudogene TRBV3-2) combines with J gene TRBJ1-2; TRBD1 agrees at 7 bases. Losses at the gene ends were 4 bases for V and 4 bases for J; bases not matched to a gene: 6. This CDR3 is 14 amino acids long. The germline V gene encodes CDR1 LGHDT and CDR2 YNNKEL (reference sequence).

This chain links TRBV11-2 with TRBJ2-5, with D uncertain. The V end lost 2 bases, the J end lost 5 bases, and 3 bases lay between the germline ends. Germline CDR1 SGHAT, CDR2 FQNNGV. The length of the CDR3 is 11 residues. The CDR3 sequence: CASSLRETQYF. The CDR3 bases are TGTGCCAGCAGCTTACGGGAGACCCAGTACTTC.

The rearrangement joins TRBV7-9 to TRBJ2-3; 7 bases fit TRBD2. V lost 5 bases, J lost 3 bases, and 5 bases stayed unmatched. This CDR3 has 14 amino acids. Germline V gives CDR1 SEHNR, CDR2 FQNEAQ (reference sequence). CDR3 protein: CASSTGGATDTQYF. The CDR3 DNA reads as TGTGCCAGCAGCACGGGGGGAGCGACAGATACGCAGTATTTT.

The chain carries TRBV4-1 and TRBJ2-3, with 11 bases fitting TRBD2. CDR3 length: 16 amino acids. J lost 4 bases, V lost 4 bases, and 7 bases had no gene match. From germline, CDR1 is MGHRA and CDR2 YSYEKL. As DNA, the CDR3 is TGCGCCAGCAGCCGTCCTAGCGGGGGGTCCTCAGATACGCAGTATTTT. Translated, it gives CASSRPSGGSSDTQYF.

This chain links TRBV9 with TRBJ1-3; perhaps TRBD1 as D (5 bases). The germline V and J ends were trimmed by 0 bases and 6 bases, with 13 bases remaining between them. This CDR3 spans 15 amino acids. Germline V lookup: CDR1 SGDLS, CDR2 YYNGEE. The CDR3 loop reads CASSVGGRAANTIYF. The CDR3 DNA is TGTGCCAGCAGCGTAGGTGGCAGGGCTGCAAACACCATATATTTT.

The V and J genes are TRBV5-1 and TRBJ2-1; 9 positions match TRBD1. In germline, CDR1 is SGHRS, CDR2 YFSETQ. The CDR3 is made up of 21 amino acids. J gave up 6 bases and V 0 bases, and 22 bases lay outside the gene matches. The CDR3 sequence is CASSLALGTGRSAERGNEQFF. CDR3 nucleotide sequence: TGCGCCAGCAGCTTGGCATTGGGGACAGGGAGAAGTGCGGAGCGTGGCAATGAGCAGTTCTTC.

The CDR3 DNA reads TGTGCCAGCAGCTTGTTAGGGGATCAGCCCCAGCATTTT. Translating it yields CASSLLGDQPQHF. V usage is TRBV5-6 and J usage is TRBJ1-5; D might be TRBD1 (5 bases). The V end was cut by 1 base, the J end by 5 bases, with 7 bases between. The CDR3 totals 13 residues. Germline CDR1 is SGHDT and CDR2 is YYEEEE.

The CDR3, as DNA: TGTGCCAGCAGTCCTGGGAGGTATGATGGCTACACCTTC. Translated, it gives CASSPGRYDGYTF. This chain joins TRBV6-5 and TRBJ1-2; D unclear. Germline values: CDR1 MNHEY, CDR2 SVGAGI. V gave up 5 bases and J gave up 6 bases, with 13 bases separating them. The CDR3 contains 13 residues.

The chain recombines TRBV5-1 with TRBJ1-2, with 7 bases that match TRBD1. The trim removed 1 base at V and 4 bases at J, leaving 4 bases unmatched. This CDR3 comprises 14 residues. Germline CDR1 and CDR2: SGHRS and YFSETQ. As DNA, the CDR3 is TGCGCCAGCAGCTTGACAGGGGCCCTCTATGGCTACACCTTC. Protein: CASSLTGALYGYTF. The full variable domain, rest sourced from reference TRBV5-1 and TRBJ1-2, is KAGVTQTPRYLIKTRGQQVTLSCSPISGHRSVSWYQQTPGQGLQFLFEYFSETQRNKGNFPGRFSGRQFSNSRSEMNVSTLELGDSALYLCASSLTGALYGYTFGSGTRLTVV.

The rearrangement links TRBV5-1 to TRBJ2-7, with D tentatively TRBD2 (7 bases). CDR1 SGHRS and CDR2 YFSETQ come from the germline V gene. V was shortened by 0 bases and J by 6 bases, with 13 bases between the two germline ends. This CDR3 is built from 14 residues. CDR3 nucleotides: TGCGCCAGCAGCTTGGGAGGGGGGGCCGGCGAGCAGTACTTC. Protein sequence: CASSLGGGAGEQYF. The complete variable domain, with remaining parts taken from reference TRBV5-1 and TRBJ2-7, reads KAGVTQTPRYLIKTRGQQVTLSCSPISGHRSVSWYQQTPGQGLQFLFEYFSETQRNKGNFPGRFSGRQFSNSRSEMNVSTLELGDSALYLCASSLGGGAGEQYFGPGTRLTVT.

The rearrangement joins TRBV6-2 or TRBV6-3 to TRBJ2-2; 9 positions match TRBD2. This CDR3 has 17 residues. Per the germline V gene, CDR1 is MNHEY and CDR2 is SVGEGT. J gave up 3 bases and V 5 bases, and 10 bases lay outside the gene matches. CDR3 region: CASSHELAGDYTGELFF. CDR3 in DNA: TGTGCCAGCAGTCATGAGTTAGCGGGGGACTACACCGGGGAGCTGTTTTTT.

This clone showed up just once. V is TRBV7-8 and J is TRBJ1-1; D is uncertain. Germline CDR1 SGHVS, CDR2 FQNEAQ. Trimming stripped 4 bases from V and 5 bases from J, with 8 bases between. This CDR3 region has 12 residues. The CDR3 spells CASSSRGTEAFF. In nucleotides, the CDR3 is TGTGCCAGCAGCTCCCGAGGGACTGAAGCTTTCTTT.

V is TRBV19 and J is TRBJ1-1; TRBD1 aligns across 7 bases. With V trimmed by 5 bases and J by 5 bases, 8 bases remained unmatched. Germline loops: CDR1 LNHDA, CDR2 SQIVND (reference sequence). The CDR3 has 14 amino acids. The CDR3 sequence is CASSLARGATEAFF. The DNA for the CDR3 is TGTGCCAGTAGTCTTGCCAGGGGGGCAACTGAAGCTTTCTTT.

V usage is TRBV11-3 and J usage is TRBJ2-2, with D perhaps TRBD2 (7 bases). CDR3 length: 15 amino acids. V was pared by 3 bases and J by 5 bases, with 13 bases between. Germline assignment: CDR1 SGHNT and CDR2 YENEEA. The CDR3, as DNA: TGTGCCAGCAGCTTTCTCAGGGGAGGGACCGGGGAGCTGTTTTTT. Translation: CASSFLRGGTGELFF.

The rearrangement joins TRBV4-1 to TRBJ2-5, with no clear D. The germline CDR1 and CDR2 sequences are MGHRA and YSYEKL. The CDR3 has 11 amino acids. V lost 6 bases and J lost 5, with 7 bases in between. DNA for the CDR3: TGCGCCAGCAGTCTAGACGAGACCCAGTACTTC. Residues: CASSLDETQYF.

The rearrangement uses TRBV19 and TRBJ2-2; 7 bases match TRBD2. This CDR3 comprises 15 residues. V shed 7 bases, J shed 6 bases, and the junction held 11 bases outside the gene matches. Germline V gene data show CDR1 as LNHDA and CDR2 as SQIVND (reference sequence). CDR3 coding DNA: TGTGCCAGTACCCGCTCGCTGGGGGGGGCCGGGGAGCTGTTTTTT. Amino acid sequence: CASTRSLGGAGELFF.

CDR3 nucleotides: TGCGCCAGCGCCCGGGACAGGGCTAACACTGAAGCTTTCTTT. The encoded protein is CASARDRANTEAFF. The chain is built from TRBV5-1 and TRBJ1-1, with TRBD1 matching 9 bases. The CDR3 length is 14 residues. With V trimmed by 7 bases and J by 2 bases, 6 bases remained unmatched. In germline, CDR1 is SGHRS, CDR2 YFSETQ.

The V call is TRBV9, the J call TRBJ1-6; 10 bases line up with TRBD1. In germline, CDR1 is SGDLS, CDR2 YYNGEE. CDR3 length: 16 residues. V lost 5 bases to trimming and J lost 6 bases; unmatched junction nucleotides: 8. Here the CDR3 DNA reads TGTGCCAGCAGAGATCGGACAGGGGGAACTAATTCACCCCTCCACTTT. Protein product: CASRDRTGGTNSPLHF.

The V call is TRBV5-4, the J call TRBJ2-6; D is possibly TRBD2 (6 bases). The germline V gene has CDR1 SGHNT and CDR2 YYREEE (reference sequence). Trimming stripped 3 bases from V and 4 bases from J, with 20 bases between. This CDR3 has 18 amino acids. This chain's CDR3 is CASSWKPGLRTGANVLTF. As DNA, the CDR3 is TGTGCCAGCAGCTGGAAACCGGGACTCAGAACGGGGGCCAACGTCCTGACTTTC. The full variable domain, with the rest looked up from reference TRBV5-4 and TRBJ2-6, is ETGVTQSPTHLIKTRGQQVTLRCSSQSGHNTVSWYQQALGQGPQFIFQYYREEENGRGNFPPRFSGLQFPNYSSELNVNALELDDSALYLCASSWKPGLRTGANVLTFGAGSRLTVL.

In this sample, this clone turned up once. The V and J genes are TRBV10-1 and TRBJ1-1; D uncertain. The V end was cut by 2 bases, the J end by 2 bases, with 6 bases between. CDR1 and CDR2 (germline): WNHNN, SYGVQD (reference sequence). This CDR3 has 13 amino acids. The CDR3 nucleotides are TGCGCCAGCAGTGAGGGGCCTAACACTGAAGCTTTCTTT. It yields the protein CASSEGPNTEAFF.

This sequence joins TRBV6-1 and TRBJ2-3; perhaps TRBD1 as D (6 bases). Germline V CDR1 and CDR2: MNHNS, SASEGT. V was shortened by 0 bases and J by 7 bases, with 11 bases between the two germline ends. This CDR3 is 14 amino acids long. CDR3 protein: CASSEAGAPNTQYF. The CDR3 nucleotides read TGTGCCAGCAGTGAAGCGGGGGCACCCAATACGCAGTATTTT.

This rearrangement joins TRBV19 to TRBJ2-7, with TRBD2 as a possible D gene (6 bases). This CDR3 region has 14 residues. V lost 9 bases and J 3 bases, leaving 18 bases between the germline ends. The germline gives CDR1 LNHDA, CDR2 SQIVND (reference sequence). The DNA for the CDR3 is TGTGCCAGCCAAGGGGACTTGCTTTTCTACGAGCAGTACTTC. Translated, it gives CASQGDLLFYEQYF.

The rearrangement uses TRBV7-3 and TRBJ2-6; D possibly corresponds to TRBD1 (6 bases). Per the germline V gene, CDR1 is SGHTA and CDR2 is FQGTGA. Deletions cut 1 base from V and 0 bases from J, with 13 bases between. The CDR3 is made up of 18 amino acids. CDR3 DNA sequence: TGTGCCAGCAGCTTAAGGGCAGGGGTCCCCTCTGGGGCCAACGTCCTGACTTTC. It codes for CASSLRAGVPSGANVLTF. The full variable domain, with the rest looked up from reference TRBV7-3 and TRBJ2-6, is GAGVSQTPSNKVTEKGKYVELRCDPISGHTALYWYRQSLGQGPEFLIYFQGTGAADDSGLPNDRFFAVRPEGSVSTLKIQRTERGDSAVYLCASSLRAGVPSGANVLTFGAGSRLTVL.

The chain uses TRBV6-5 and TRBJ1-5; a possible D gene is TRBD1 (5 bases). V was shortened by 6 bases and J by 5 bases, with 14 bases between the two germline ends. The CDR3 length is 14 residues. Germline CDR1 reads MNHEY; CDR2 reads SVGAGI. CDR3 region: CASRRAGGDQPQHF. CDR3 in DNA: TGTGCCAGCAGAAGGGCCGGAGGGGATCAGCCCCAGCATTTT.